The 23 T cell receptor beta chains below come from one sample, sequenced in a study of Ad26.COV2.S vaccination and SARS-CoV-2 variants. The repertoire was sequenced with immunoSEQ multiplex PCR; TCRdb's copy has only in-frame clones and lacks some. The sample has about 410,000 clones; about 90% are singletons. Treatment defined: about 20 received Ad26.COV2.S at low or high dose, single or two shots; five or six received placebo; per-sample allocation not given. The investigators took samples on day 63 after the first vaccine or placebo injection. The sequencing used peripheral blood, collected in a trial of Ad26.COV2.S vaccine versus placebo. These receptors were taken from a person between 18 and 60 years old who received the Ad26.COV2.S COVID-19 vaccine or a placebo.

CDR3 amino acids: CASSSGHPSGNEQFF. The CDR3 nucleotides are TGTGCCAGCAGCTCAGGACACCCATCCGGCAATGAGCAGTTCTTC. The chain has TRBV5-5 and TRBJ2-1; D might be TRBD1 (5 bases). The V end was cut by 3 bases, the J end by 6 bases, with 16 bases between. Germline CDR1 is SGHKS and CDR2 is YYEKEE (reference sequence). This CDR3 comprises 15 residues.

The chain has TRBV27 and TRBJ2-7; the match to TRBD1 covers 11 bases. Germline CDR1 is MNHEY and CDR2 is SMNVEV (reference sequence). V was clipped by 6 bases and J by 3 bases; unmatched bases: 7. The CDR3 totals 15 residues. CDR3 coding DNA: TGTGCCAGCAGATATACCGGGACAGGGGGCTACGAGCAGTACTTC. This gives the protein CASRYTGTGGYEQYF.

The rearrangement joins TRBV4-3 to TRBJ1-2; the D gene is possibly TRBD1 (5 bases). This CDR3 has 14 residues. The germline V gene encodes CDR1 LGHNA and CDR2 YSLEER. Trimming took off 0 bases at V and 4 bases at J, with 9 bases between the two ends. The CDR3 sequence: CASSQDSGTYGYTF. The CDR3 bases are TGCGCCAGCAGCCAAGATTCGGGGACCTATGGCTACACCTTC.

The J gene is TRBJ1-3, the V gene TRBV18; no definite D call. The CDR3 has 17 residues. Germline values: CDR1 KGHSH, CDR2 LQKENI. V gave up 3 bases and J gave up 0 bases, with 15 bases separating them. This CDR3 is CASSPSLGINSGNTIYF. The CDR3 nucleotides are TGTGCCAGCTCACCTTCCCTTGGGATAAACTCTGGAAACACCATATATTTT. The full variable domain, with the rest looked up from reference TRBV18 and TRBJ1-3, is NAGVMQNPRHLVRRRGQEARLRCSPMKGHSHVYWYRQLPEEGLKFMVYLQKENIIDESGMPKERFSAEFPKEGPSILRIQQVVRGDSAAYFCASSPSLGINSGNTIYFGEGSWLTVV.

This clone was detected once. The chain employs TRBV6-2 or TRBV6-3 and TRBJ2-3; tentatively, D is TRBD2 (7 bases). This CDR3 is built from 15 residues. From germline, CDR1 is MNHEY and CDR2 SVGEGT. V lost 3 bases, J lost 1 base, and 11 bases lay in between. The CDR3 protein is CASSYGGGRTDTQYF. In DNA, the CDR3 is TGTGCCAGCAGTTATGGGGGGGGGCGCACAGATACGCAGTATTTT.

The CDR3 reads CASSETGGSFYSNQPQHF. Written as DNA, the CDR3 is TGTGCCAGCTCCGAGACAGGGGGCTCTTTTTATAGCAATCAGCCCCAGCATTTT. This chain connects TRBV27 to TRBJ1-5; TRBD1 aligns across 10 bases. V lost 8 bases to trimming and J lost 0 bases; unmatched junction nucleotides: 13. The CDR3 sequence is 18 residues long. The germline V gene has CDR1 MNHEY and CDR2 SMNVEV (reference sequence).

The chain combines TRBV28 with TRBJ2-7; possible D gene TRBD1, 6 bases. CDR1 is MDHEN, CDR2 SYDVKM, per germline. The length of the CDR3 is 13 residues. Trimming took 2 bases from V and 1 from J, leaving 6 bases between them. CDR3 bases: TGTGCCAGCAGTTTACAGGGGTCCTACGAGCAGTACTTC. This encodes CASSLQGSYEQYF. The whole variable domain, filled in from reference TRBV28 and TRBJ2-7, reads DVKVTQSSRYLVKRTGEKVFLECVQDMDHENMFWYRQDPGLGLRLIYFSYDVKMKEKGDIPEGYSVSREKKERFSLILESASTNQTSMYLCASSLQGSYEQYFGPGTRLTVT.

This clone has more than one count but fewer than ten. CDR3 sequence: CASSPGVEGYTF. The DNA of the CDR3 is TGCGCCAGCAGCCCGGGAGTTGAAGGCTACACCTTC. The chain carries TRBV5-1 and TRBJ1-2; D remains ambiguous. The CDR3 loop spans 12 amino acids. V was shortened by 4 bases and J by 8 bases, with 12 bases between the two germline ends. Looked up from germline, CDR1 is SGHRS and CDR2 is YFSETQ.

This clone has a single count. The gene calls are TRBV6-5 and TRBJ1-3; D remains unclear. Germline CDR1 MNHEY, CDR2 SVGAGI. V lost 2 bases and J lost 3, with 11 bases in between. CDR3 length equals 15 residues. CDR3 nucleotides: TGTGCCAGCAGTTACATGGGGTTAGGTGGAAACACCATATATTTT. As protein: CASSYMGLGGNTIYF.

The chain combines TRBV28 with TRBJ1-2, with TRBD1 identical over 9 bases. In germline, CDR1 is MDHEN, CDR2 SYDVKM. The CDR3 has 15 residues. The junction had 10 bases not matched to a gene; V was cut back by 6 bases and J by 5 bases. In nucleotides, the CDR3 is TGTGCCAGCAGCAAAGTACAGGGGGCGACGTATGGCTACACCTTC. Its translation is CASSKVQGATYGYTF.

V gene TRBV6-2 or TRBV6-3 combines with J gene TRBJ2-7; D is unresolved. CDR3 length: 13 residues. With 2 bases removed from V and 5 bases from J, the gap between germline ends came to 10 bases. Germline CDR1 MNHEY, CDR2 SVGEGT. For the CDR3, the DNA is TGTGCCAGCAGTTACGGTAGTCAGAACGAGCAGTACTTC. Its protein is CASSYGSQNEQYF.

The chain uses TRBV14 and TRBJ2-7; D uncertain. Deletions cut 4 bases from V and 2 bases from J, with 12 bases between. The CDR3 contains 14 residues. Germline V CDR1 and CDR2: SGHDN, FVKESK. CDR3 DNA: TGTGCCAGCAGCCGAAGCCTTAACACCTACGAGCAGTACTTC. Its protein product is CASSRSLNTYEQYF.

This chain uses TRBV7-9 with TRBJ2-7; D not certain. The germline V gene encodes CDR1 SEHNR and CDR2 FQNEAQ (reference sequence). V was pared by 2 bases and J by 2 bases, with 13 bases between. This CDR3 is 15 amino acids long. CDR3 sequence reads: CASSLSQSPTYEQYF. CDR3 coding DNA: TGTGCCAGCAGCTTAAGTCAATCCCCCACCTACGAGCAGTACTTC.

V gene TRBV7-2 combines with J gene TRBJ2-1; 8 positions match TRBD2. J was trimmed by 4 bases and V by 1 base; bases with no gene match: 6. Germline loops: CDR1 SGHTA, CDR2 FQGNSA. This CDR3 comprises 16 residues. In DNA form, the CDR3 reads TGTGCCAGCAGCTTAGGACAGCGGGGGTTTTACAATGAGCAGTTCTTC. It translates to CASSLGQRGFYNEQFF.

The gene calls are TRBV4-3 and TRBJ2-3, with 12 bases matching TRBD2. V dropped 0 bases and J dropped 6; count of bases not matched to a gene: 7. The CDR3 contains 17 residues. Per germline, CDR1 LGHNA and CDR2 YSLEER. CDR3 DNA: TGCGCCAGCAGCCAAGACCTAAGACTAGCGGGGGCGGATACGCAGTATTTT. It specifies CASSQDLRLAGADTQYF.

DNA of the CDR3: TGTGCCAGACGGAGGACAGGGAGATACACTGAAGCTTTCTTT. It is translated as CARRRTGRYTEAFF. The chain has TRBV5-8 and TRBJ1-1; TRBD1 aligns across 8 bases. Germline loops: CDR1 SGHTS, CDR2 YDEGEE. This CDR3 is built from 14 residues. V lost 8 bases, J lost 3 bases, and 9 bases stayed unmatched.

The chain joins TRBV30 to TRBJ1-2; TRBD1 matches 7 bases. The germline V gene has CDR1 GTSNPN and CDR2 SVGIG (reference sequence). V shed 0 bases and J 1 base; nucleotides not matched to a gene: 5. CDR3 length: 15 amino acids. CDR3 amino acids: CAWSVPAGGNYGYTF. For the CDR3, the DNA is TGTGCCTGGAGTGTACCGGCAGGGGGTAACTATGGCTACACCTTC.

CDR3 nucleotide sequence: TGCGCCAGCAGCTTCGGGGACCCGAACAATGAGCAGTTCTTC. It encodes CASSFGDPNNEQFF. J is TRBJ2-1 and V is TRBV5-1, with D perhaps assigned TRBD1 or TRBD2 (5 bases each). This CDR3 is built from 14 residues. Germline CDR1 SGHRS, CDR2 YFSETQ. V was clipped by 2 bases and J by 5 bases, with 11 bases between them.

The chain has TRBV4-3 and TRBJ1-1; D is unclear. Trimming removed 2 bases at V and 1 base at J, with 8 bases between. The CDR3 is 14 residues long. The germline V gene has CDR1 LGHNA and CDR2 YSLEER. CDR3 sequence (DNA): TGCGCCAGCAGCCAATTTTCAGCGAACACTGAAGCTTTCTTT. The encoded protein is CASSQFSANTEAFF.

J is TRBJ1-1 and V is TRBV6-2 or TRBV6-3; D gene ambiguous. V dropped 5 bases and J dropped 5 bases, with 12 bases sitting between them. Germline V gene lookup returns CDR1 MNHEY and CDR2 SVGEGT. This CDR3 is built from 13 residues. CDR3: CASSRGLGTEAFF. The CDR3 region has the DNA TGTGCCAGCAGTCGTGGCTTGGGGACTGAAGCTTTCTTT.

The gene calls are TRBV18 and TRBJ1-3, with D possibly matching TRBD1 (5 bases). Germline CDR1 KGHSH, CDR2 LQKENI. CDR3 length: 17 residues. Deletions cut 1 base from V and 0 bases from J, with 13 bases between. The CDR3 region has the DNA TGTGCCAGCTCACCACTTTCCGACAGAATCTCTGGAAACACCATATATTTT. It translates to CASSPLSDRISGNTIYF.

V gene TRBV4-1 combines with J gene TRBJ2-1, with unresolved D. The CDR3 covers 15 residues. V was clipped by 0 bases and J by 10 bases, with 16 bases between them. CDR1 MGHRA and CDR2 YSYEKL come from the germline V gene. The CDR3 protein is CASSQDLGFGGEQFF. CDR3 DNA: TGCGCCAGCAGCCAAGATCTGGGGTTCGGTGGGGAGCAGTTCTTC.

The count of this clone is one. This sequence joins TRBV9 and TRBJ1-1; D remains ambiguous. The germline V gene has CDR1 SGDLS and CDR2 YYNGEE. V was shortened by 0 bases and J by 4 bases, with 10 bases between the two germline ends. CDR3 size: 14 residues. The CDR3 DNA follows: TGTGCCAGCAGCGTAGAAGCGGGTTTCACTGAAGCTTTCTTT. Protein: CASSVEAGFTEAFF.